This T cell receptor (beta chain) appears in the sequencing data of a study of blood T cell repertoires in COVID-19. Study information: The cDNA or gDNA used as material had been derived from T cells, B-cell-depleted T cells, or PBMCs.

The germline gives CDR1 SGHVS, CDR2 FQNEAQ. Trimming shortened V by 3 bases and J by 2 bases, and 7 bases separated the two germline ends. The CDR3 has 13 residues. Authors' data handling: The assay estimated nucleated cells by amplifying reference gene primers. Clones were sequenced by immunoSEQ multiplex PCR, and TCRdb holds only the in-frame ones, with some missing. Clonal size and the V and J genes are those of that table, whereas D and trimming came from the DNA. The repertoire has approximately 200,000 clones, about 81% of them found once; the top ten carry about 11%. This rearrangement joins TRBV7-8 to TRBJ1-2; D is perhaps TRBD1 (5 bases). The clonotype originates from a woman older than 75 with COVID-19, enrolled during active disease. Sequenced material: peripheral blood. The CDR3 coding sequence is TGTGCCAGCAGCTTGGGGCGAAACTATGGCTACACCTTC. Encoded protein: CASSLGRNYGYTF.